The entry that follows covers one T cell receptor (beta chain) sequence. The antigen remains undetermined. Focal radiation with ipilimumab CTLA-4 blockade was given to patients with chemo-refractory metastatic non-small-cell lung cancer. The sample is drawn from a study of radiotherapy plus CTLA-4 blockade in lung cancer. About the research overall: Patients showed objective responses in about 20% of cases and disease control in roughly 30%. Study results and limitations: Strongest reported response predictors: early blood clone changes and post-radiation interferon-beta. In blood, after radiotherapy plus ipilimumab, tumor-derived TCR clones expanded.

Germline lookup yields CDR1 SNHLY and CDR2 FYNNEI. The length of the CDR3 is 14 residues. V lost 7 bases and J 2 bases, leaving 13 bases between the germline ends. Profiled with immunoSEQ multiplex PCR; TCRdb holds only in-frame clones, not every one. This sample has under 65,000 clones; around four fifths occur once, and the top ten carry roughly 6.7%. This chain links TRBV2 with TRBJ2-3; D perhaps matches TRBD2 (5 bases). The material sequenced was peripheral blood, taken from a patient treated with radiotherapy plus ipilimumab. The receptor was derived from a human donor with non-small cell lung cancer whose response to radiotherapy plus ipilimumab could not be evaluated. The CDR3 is CASTGLPPTDTQYF. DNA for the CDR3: TGTGCCAGCACAGGACTTCCTCCCACAGATACGCAGTATTTT.